One sample yielded the 5 T cell receptor beta chains listed below, sequenced in a study of control samples from healthy donors and cancer patients. TCRdb keeps only in-frame clones here, not all; method: immunoSEQ multiplex PCR. The data show approximately 66,000 clones, 90% seen once. Sequencing was done on a sample of PBMCs. The receptors were gathered from a man between 60 and 75 years old with colorectal cancer.

V usage is TRBV7-9 and J usage is TRBJ2-3; D remains unclear. Germline assignment: CDR1 SEHNR and CDR2 FQNEAQ (reference sequence). CDR3 length: 14 residues. V gave up 1 base and J gave up 1 base, with 6 bases separating them. For the CDR3, the DNA is TGTGCCAGCAGCTTAGGACACCGCACAGATACGCAGTATTTT. Protein product: CASSLGHRTDTQYF.

The V and J genes are TRBV10-3 and TRBJ1-2; D gene unclear. CDR1 and CDR2 from the germline V gene are ENHRY and SYGVKD. CDR3 length: 15 residues. Between the trimmed V and J ends, which lost 6 bases and 4 bases, there was a span of 18 bases. CDR3 in amino acids: CAISPPGGRAYGYTF. The CDR3 nucleotides are TGTGCCATCAGCCCCCCGGGTGGCCGGGCCTATGGCTACACCTTC.

The rearrangement uses TRBV6-2 or TRBV6-3 and TRBJ1-1; 9 nucleotides align to TRBD1. The ends lost 0 bases at V and 9 bases at J; junction bases unmatched: 8. The CDR3 loop spans 15 amino acids. Germline assignment: CDR1 MNHEY and CDR2 SVGEGT. The CDR3 region is CASSYSRGGQGQAFF. The CDR3, as DNA: TGTGCCAGCAGTTACTCGAGAGGGGGACAGGGCCAAGCTTTCTTT.

The chain carries TRBV3-1 (or the pseudogene TRBV3-2) and TRBJ2-1; D uncertain. The germline V gene has CDR1 LGHDT and CDR2 YNNKEL (reference sequence). Deletions cut 6 bases from V and 0 bases from J, with 12 bases between. The CDR3 runs to 15 residues. The CDR3 region has the DNA TGTGCCAGCAGAAACCGGCGAACCTCCTACAATGAGCAGTTCTTC. Protein: CASRNRRTSYNEQFF.

The genes are TRBV21-1 and TRBJ2-3; the table's D call, TRBD2, was not checked against the DNA. TRBV21-1 is tagged as a pseudogene. The CDR3 extends over 14 amino acids. Here the CDR3 DNA reads TGTGCCAGCATCCAGCGGGACGGCACAGATACGCAGTATTTT. Encoded protein: CASIQRDGTDTQYF.